This T cell receptor beta chain was profiled in a study of blood T cell repertoires in COVID-19. About the research overall: The United States, Italy and Spain supplied acute and convalescent COVID-19 samples.

The length of the CDR3 is 15 residues. Germline CDR1 KGHSH, CDR2 LQKENI. Trimming shortened V by 2 bases and J by 9 bases, and 17 bases separated the two germline ends. The study drew participants aged about 18 to 95 years from 20 to 30 US areas. The authors' processing: Estimated nucleated cell counts came from reference gene primer amplification. Libraries were prepared by immunoSEQ multiplex PCR; TCRdb keeps only in-frame clonotypes and omits some of them. V, J and clone size were drawn from that table, and D and trimming were deduced from the DNA. The repertoire holds fewer than 350,000 clones, almost 90% seen once, with approximately 0.97% in the top ten.

Input material: PBMCs or T cells enriched from blood (not recorded which). The clonotype was recovered from a woman younger than 45 who had been exposed to COVID-19. This chain joins TRBV18 and TRBJ2-1; D call uncertain. CDR3 region: CASSPRSSSGTEQFF. As DNA, the CDR3 is TGTGCCAGCTCACCAAGGAGCTCTTCTGGAACTGAGCAGTTCTTC.